This is a list of T cell receptor beta chains from one sample in a study of blood T cell repertoires in COVID-19. Clones were sequenced by immunoSEQ multiplex PCR, and TCRdb holds only the in-frame ones, with some missing. This sample carries 50,000 to 65,000 clones, around 90% of them seen once, and the ten largest clones take 3.5%. The specimen was peripheral blood. The receptors shown here come from a man aged 50-59 years with active COVID-19. Both conserved end residues are part of each CDR3. A D gene is named only where the DNA matches it firmly. Clone size is not always given. Where it is, it says once, few, many or a class for expanded clones.

clone_size	d_call	j_call	cdr3_length	v_call	cdr3_nt	cdr3_aa
NA	NA	TRBJ1-1	12	TRBV29-1	TGCAGCGTTGTTCAGGGGCCTCGCGATGGTTTCTTT	CSVVQGPRDGFF
once	TRBD1	TRBJ2-7	14	TRBV19	TGTGCCAGTAGTAGAGGACAGGGGATCGACGAGCAGTACTTC	CASSRGQGIDEQYF
NA	TRBD1	TRBJ2-7	14	TRBV10-3	TGTGCCATCAGTCCGGGACAGGGGACCTACGAGCAGTACTTC	CAISPGQGTYEQYF
NA	NA	TRBJ1-1	14	TRBV10-3	TGTGCCATCAGCACCTCCCGGGAGGCCACTGAAGCTTTCTTT	CAISTSREATEAFF
NA	NA	TRBJ1-6	14	TRBV7-2	TGTGCCAGCAGCTTAAAAGGCGGCAATTCACCCCTCCACTTT	CASSLKGGNSPLHF
once	TRBD1	TRBJ1-1	16	TRBV5-1	TGCGCCAGCAGTGGACAGGGGCGGACCCGGAACACTGAAGCTTTCTTT	CASSGQGRTRNTEAFF
once	NA	TRBJ2-3	14	TRBV19	TGTGCCAGTAGTATAGGGCCAAACACAGATACGCAGTATTTT	CASSIGPNTDTQYF
NA	NA	TRBJ2-5	14	TRBV5-4	TGTGCCAGCCGTTCTTCCGGGAGCCAAGAGACCCAGTACTTC	CASRSSGSQETQYF
NA	TRBD1	TRBJ1-3	14	TRBV18	TGTGCCAGCTCACCATATACAGGGGTTCACACCATATATTTT	CASSPYTGVHTIYF
NA	NA	TRBJ1-2	14	TRBV9	TGTGCCAGCAGCGTCCGGCAGGGGAGCTATGGCTACACCTTC	CASSVRQGSYGYTF
NA	TRBD2	TRBJ2-7	14	TRBV6-6	TGTGCCAGCAGCCTACTAGCGAAAAAGAGCGAGCAGTACTTC	CASSLLAKKSEQYF
NA	NA	TRBJ2-3	13	TRBV6-5	TGTGCCAGCAGCCGGACTAGCACAGATACGCAGTATTTT	CASSRTSTDTQYF
NA	TRBD1	TRBJ1-3	17	TRBV4-1	TGCGCCAGCAGCCGAGCAACAGGGGGCGCGGGTGGAAACACCATATATTTT	CASSRATGGAGGNTIYF
NA	NA	TRBJ1-4	14	TRBV3-1/TRBV3-2	TGTGCCAGCAGCCCCGAGACAGCGAATGAAAAACTGTTTTTT	CASSPETANEKLFF
NA	NA	TRBJ2-6	13	TRBV24-1	TGTGCCACCAGTGCGTCTGGGGCCAACGTCCTGACTTTC	CATSASGANVLTF
NA	NA	TRBJ1-3	12	TRBV2	TGTGCCAGCAGTCGCTCTGGAAACACCATATATTTT	CASSRSGNTIYF
NA	TRBD1	TRBJ2-5	15	TRBV6-5	TGTGCCAGCAGTTCAACGACAGGGGTATACGAGACCCAGTACTTC	CASSSTTGVYETQYF
NA	NA	TRBJ2-5	16	TRBV11-1	TGTGCCAGCCAAACCGGGGGGCCCTCCCAGGGGGAGACCCAGTACTTC	CASQTGGPSQGETQYF
NA	TRBD2	TRBJ2-2	15	TRBV9	TGTGCCAGCAGCACCGAAGCGGGAGCCACCGGGGAGCTGTTTTTT	CASSTEAGATGELFF
once	TRBD1	TRBJ1-5	17	TRBV6-6	TGTGCCAGCAGTCCCGGGACAGGGGCCTATAGCAATCAGCCCCAGCATTTT	CASSPGTGAYSNQPQHF
NA	NA	TRBJ1-1	13	TRBV5-5	TGTGCCAGCACCCTAGGCATGAACACTGAAGCTTTCTTT	CASTLGMNTEAFF